Sequencing of this T cell receptor (beta chain) was carried out in a study of blood T cell repertoires in COVID-19. As for the study in general: Both acute and convalescent COVID-19 samples were obtained from the United States, Italy and Spain.

V gave up 1 base and J gave up 8 bases, with 14 bases separating them. In germline, CDR1 is KGHSH, CDR2 LQKENI. CDR3 size: 15 residues. Enrolled through a virtual design, the participants were between roughly 18 and 100 years of age and came from 24 US areas. How the authors handled the data: The assay estimated nucleated cells by amplifying reference gene primers. Clones were sequenced by immunoSEQ multiplex PCR, and TCRdb holds only the in-frame ones, with some missing. D and trimming come from the DNA, and the V and J calls and clone size come from that table. The table includes about 430,000 clones, 80% to 90% detected once.

The clonotype originates from a man in his thirties or forties who had recovered from COVID-19. The J gene is TRBJ1-4, the V gene TRBV18, with D tentatively TRBD1 (5 bases). Material for sequencing was PBMCs or T cells enriched from blood (not recorded which). The CDR3 DNA is TGTGCCAGCTCACCACAAGAAGGGGTATGGGAAAAACTGTTTTTT. Protein product: CASSPQEGVWEKLFF. Drawing the rest from reference TRBV18 and TRBJ1-4, the complete variable domain is NAGVMQNPRHLVRRRGQEARLRCSPMKGHSHVYWYRQLPEEGLKFMVYLQKENIIDESGMPKERFSAEFPKEGPSILRIQQVVRGDSAAYFCASSPQEGVWEKLFFGSGTQLSVL.